One sample yielded the 29 T cell receptor beta chains listed below, sequenced in a study of T cells in Graves' hyperthyroidism and ophthalmopathy (dated by TCRdb to about 2019). Library generation was performed with multiplex PCR. Instrument on record: Illumina HiSeq 2000. TCR beta CDR3 regions were amplified from RNA transcripts. A first-round RT-PCR of the TCR CDR3 used the HTBI primer set with the Qiagen OneStep RT-PCR kit. The public sequencing data were trimmed at Q25 with fastp and processed into clonotypes with MiXCR by TCRdb, which kept only in-frame beta chains. Entries that share a CDR3 protein sequence are merged under the most common genes and DNA. The sample includes just over 550,000 distinct CDR3 sequences, with under 60% observed a single time. The ten largest clonotypes hold just over 8% of the sample. The sample comprised peripheral blood or thyroid tissue (not recorded which). All receptors come from a woman between 18 and 29 years old with Graves' hyperthyroidism. Donor details come from another sample of the same person, matched by shared clones.

Comment on this clonotype: At one boundary the junction diverges from the germline segment, which might be a read error. This chain connects TRBV7-2 to TRBJ2-5, with 8 bases that match TRBD2. Germline values: CDR1 SGHTA, CDR2 FQGNSA. CDR3 size: 15 residues. The CDR3 here is CASSVTSVSGEAQYF. In DNA, the CDR3 is TGTGCCAGCAGCGTGACTAGCGTTTCAGGAGAGGCCCAGTACTTC.

The table lists this clonotype with many counts. This sequence joins TRBV10-3 and TRBJ1-1; 9 bases are shared with TRBD1. This CDR3 region has 15 residues. CDR1 ENHRY and CDR2 SYGVKD come from the germline V gene. V shed 7 bases, J shed 5 bases, and the junction held 11 bases outside the gene matches. The CDR3 DNA reads as TGTGCCATCATCTCGCGGACAGGGGAGAGGACTGAAGCTTTCTTT. It translates to CAIISRTGERTEAFF.

The rearrangement joins TRBV19 to TRBJ1-2, with D perhaps TRBD1 (6 bases). V gave up 5 bases and J gave up 8 bases, with 12 bases separating them. CDR1 LNHDA and CDR2 SQIVND come from the germline V gene (reference sequence). The CDR3 contains 12 residues. The CDR3 here is CASSFTGRGYTF. CDR3 bases: TGTGCCAGTAGTTTTACAGGGCGCGGCTACACCTTC.

This clonotype appeared a few times. The chain links TRBV7-6 to TRBJ2-5; 7 nucleotides align to TRBD1. V lost 1 base to trimming and J lost 5 bases; unmatched junction nucleotides: 10. Germline assignment: CDR1 SGHVS and CDR2 FNYEAQ. The CDR3 is 16 amino acids. The CDR3 DNA sequence: TGTGCCAGCAGCTTAGTCCCTTTAACAGGGGAGGAGACCCAGTACTTC. The encoded protein is CASSLVPLTGEETQYF.

The chain links TRBV9 to TRBJ2-7, with D tentatively TRBD1 (5 bases). Germline V gene sequence: CDR1 SGDLS, CDR2 YYNGEE. V shed 6 bases and J shed 5 bases, with 9 bases lying between them. This CDR3 comprises 11 residues. CDR3 coding DNA: TGTGCCAGCACCCAGGGTAACGAGCAGTACTTC. Translating gives CASTQGNEQYF. The entire variable domain, with the rest obtained from reference TRBV9 and TRBJ2-7, is as follows: DSGVTQTPKHLITATGQRVTLRCSPRSGDLSVYWYQQSLDQGLQFLIQYYNGEERAKGNILERFSAQQFPDLHSELNLSSLELGDSALYFCASTQGNEQYFGPGTRLTVT.

This clonotype was counted ten times or more. The chain uses TRBV12-3 or TRBV12-4 and TRBJ1-2; no reliable D call. The CDR3 covers 14 residues. The V end was cut by 6 bases, the J end by 3 bases, with 14 bases between. The CDR3 is CASSLPGDDYGYTF. In DNA form, the CDR3 reads TGTGCCAGCAGCCTCCCAGGCGACGACTATGGCTACACCTTC.

This rearrangement joins TRBV12-3 or TRBV12-4 to TRBJ1-5; D is uncertain. CDR3 length: 16 residues. V lost 1 base, J lost 2 bases, and 12 bases lay in between. The DNA of the CDR3 is TGTGCCAGCAGTTTAGAGTCGGGGAAGGGCAATCAGCCCCAGCATTTT. Protein sequence: CASSLESGKGNQPQHF.

The chain employs TRBV7-9 and TRBJ1-1, with D possibly TRBD1 on 6 matching bases. Germline V lookup: CDR1 SEHNR, CDR2 FQNEAQ (reference sequence). CDR3 size: 14 residues. V lost 0 bases and J lost 10, with 15 bases in between. The CDR3 DNA sequence: TGTGCCAGCAGCTTAGCGACAGGCTTTGACGTAGCTTTCTTT. Encoded protein: CASSLATGFDVAFF.

Many counts were recorded for this clonotype. The chain carries TRBV6-5 and TRBJ1-5, with unresolved D. Deletions cut 5 bases from V and 5 bases from J, with 10 bases between. The germline CDR1 and CDR2 sequences are MNHEY and SVGAGI. The length of the CDR3 is 13 residues. CDR3 in DNA: TGTGCCAGCAGTGAAATGCGGGATCAGCCCCAGCATTTT. The encoded protein is CASSEMRDQPQHF.

V gene TRBV5-6 combines with J gene TRBJ1-2; D call uncertain. Germline assignment: CDR1 SGHDT and CDR2 YYEEEE. With 1 base removed from V and 7 bases from J, the gap between germline ends came to 14 bases. The CDR3 is made up of 14 amino acids. CDR3 in DNA: TGTGCCAGCAGCTTGATAACGGCTTCTAGTGGCTACACCTTC. The encoded protein is CASSLITASSGYTF.

Worth noting for this clonotype: A much bigger clone sits one base away, suggesting this may be a read error. This chain joins TRBV25-1 and TRBJ1-1, with a weak D call TRBD1 (5 bases). The CDR3 loop spans 17 amino acids. CDR1 and CDR2 from the germline V gene are MGHDK and SYGVNS. V lost 6 bases and J lost 1, with 21 bases in between. CDR3 amino acids: CASRMCTRVVKNTEAFF. The CDR3 bases are TGTGCCAGCAGGATGTGTACCAGGGTTGTAAAGAACACTGAAGCTTTCTTT.

This clonotype was recorded at least ten times. V and J are TRBV9 and TRBJ1-2; D perhaps matches TRBD1 (6 bases). Germline V gene sequence: CDR1 SGDLS, CDR2 YYNGEE. Trimming stripped 3 bases from V and 4 bases from J, with 10 bases between. The CDR3 totals 13 residues. CDR3 in DNA: TGTGCCAGCAGCGAAGGACAGTTCTATGGCTACACCTTC. Amino acid sequence: CASSEGQFYGYTF. Drawing the rest from reference TRBV9 and TRBJ1-2, the complete variable domain is DSGVTQTPKHLITATGQRVTLRCSPRSGDLSVYWYQQSLDQGLQFLIQYYNGEERAKGNILERFSAQQFPDLHSELNLSSLELGDSALYFCASSEGQFYGYTFGSGTRLTVV.

This clonotype occurred a few times. J is TRBJ1-5 and V is TRBV2; no clear D. V lost 6 bases to trimming and J lost 1 base, with 13 bases between them. CDR3 length: 15 residues. Germline CDR1 is SNHLY and CDR2 is FYNNEI. CDR3 sequence: CASRMEGVSNQPQHF. CDR3 DNA: TGTGCCAGCAGGATGGAGGGAGTGAGCAATCAGCCCCAGCATTTT. Together with reference TRBV2 and TRBJ1-5, the CDR3 gives the full variable domain: EPEVTQTPSHQVTQMGQEVILRCVPISNHLYFYWYRQILGQKVEFLVSFYNNEISEKSEIFDDQFSVERPDGSNFTLKIRSTKLEDSAMYFCASRMEGVSNQPQHFGDGTRLSIL.

This clonotype was counted between two and nine times. The rearrangement joins TRBV7-6 to TRBJ2-7, with D maybe TRBD2 (5 bases). This CDR3 is 12 amino acids long. Germline values: CDR1 SGHVS, CDR2 FNYEAQ. Between the trimmed V and J ends, which lost 5 bases and 3 bases, there was a span of 8 bases. CDR3 region: CASSGADYEQYF. Here the CDR3 DNA reads TGTGCCAGCAGCGGAGCGGACTACGAGCAGTACTTC.

In its sample, this clonotype was seen once. An end of the junction does not agree with germline; a read error may underlie this. The chain carries TRBV7-7 and TRBJ1-2; 8 bases are a match to TRBD1. CDR3 size: 14 residues. Per germline, CDR1 SSHAT and CDR2 FNYEAQ (reference sequence). The CDR3 loop is CASRRQGSGSGYAF. Written as DNA, the CDR3 is TGTGCTAGCAGACGACAGGGGTCGGGCTCTGGCTACGCCTTC.

In the case of this clonotype: One end of the junction does not line up with germline, which may come from a read error. The chain joins TRBV7-7 to TRBJ2-7; D is perhaps TRBD1 or TRBD2 (5 bases each). The CDR3 contains 12 residues. The germline gives CDR1 SSHAT, CDR2 FNYEAQ (reference sequence). Here the CDR3 DNA reads TGCGCCAGCAGCCACCTGGGGGACCAGCAGTACTTC. It translates to CASSHLGDQQYF.

The J gene is TRBJ1-1, the V gene TRBV2, with D unclear. V was shortened by 6 bases and J by 7 bases, with 9 bases between the two germline ends. The CDR3 spans 11 residues. Germline V gene lookup returns CDR1 SNHLY and CDR2 FYNNEI. CDR3 loop: CASRVRDEAFF. Written as DNA, the CDR3 is TGTGCCAGCAGGGTACGGGATGAAGCTTTCTTT.

On this clonotype itself: The junction does not match germline at one end; this may be a read error. The chain combines TRBV2 with TRBJ1-2; D gene unclear. The CDR3 covers 15 residues. Looked up from germline, CDR1 is SNHLY and CDR2 is FYNNEI. The CDR3 spells CAGSESGEDNYGYTF. In DNA, the CDR3 is TGTGCCGGCAGTGAATCCGGGGAGGACAACTATGGCTACACCTTC.

V usage is TRBV7-9 and J usage is TRBJ1-6; D not certain. The CDR3 length is 15 residues. Germline values: CDR1 SEHNR, CDR2 FQNEAQ (reference sequence). The ends were cut back, 4 bases at V and 4 bases at J, with 11 bases in the middle. The CDR3 loop is CASSSAALYNSPLHF. The DNA for the CDR3 is TGTGCCAGCAGCTCGGCAGCGCTATATAATTCACCCCTCCACTTT.

This clonotype was counted at least ten times. The CDR3 loop reads CSVTDRGSNQPQHF. CDR3 DNA: TGCAGCGTTACAGACAGGGGAAGCAATCAGCCCCAGCATTTT. The chain recombines TRBV29-1 with TRBJ1-5; TRBD1 matches at 8 bases. Trimming at V came to 5 bases and at J to 1 base, leaving 4 bases not matched to a gene. The CDR3 spans 14 residues. The germline gives CDR1 SQVTM, CDR2 ANQGSEA.

This clonotype has just a few counts. The rearrangement links TRBV10-2 to TRBJ1-1; D perhaps matches TRBD1 (5 bases). Germline loops: CDR1 WSHSY, CDR2 SAAADI. This CDR3 comprises 14 residues. Trimming shortened V by 10 bases and J by 1 base, and 16 bases separated the two germline ends. CDR3 coding DNA: TGCGCCATAATTCCCGGGACCGGGAACACTGAAGCTTTCTTT. This codes for CAIIPGTGNTEAFF.

This clonotype was seen just once. The J gene is TRBJ2-5, the V gene TRBV29-1, with 7 bases fitting TRBD2. V shed 6 bases, J shed 5 bases, and the junction held 6 bases outside the gene matches. Germline V CDR1 and CDR2: SQVTM, ANQGSEA. The CDR3 has 12 residues. The CDR3 region is CSVRGTAETQYF. The CDR3 bases are TGCAGCGTGCGGGGGACGGCCGAGACCCAGTACTTC.

Notes on this clonotype: One junction end disagrees with the germline gene, perhaps due to a read error. The V and J genes are TRBV29-1 and TRBJ1-1; tentatively, D is TRBD1 (5 bases). This CDR3 is 14 amino acids long. Germline V gene data show CDR1 as SQVTM and CDR2 as ANQGSEA. CDR3 sequence: CSVEKGYLNTEALF. The DNA for the CDR3 is TGCAGCGTTGAAAAGGGGTACTTGAACACTGAAGCTTTGTTT. The full variable domain, completed using reference TRBV29-1 and TRBJ1-1, is SAVISQKPSRDICQRGTSLTIQCQVDSQVTMMFWYRQQPGQSLTLIATANQGSEATYESGFVIDKFPISRPNLTFSTLTVSNMSPEDSSIYLCSVEKGYLNTEALFGQGTRLTVV.

As concerns this clonotype: The junction does not match germline at one end; this may be a read error. The gene calls are TRBV10-3 and TRBJ1-1, with D unclear. Germline values: CDR1 ENHRY, CDR2 SYGVKD. The CDR3 is made up of 15 amino acids. The CDR3 region is CAIIRSGLAGLRWIF. CDR3 DNA: TGTGCCATCATAAGAAGCGGACTAGCGGGATTAAGGTGGATCTTT.

Notes on this clonotype: The junction and the germline gene differ at one end; a read error may be behind it. The rearrangement uses TRBV10-3 and TRBJ2-3; perhaps D is TRBD1 or TRBD2 (6 bases each). This CDR3 contains 16 residues. The germline gives CDR1 ENHRY, CDR2 SYGVKD. The CDR3 bases are TGTGCCAGCAGTGAGTGGGGGGCTGTTCACCCAGATACGCAGTATTTT. It specifies CASSEWGAVHPDTQYF.

This clonotype appeared a few times. The rearrangement links TRBV5-1 to TRBJ2-7; TRBD2 aligns across 8 bases. J was trimmed by 3 bases and V by 3 bases; bases with no gene match: 5. Looked up from germline, CDR1 is SGHRS and CDR2 is YFSETQ. CDR3 length: 14 residues. This CDR3 is CASSWTSIHYEQYF. DNA of the CDR3: TGCGCCAGCAGCTGGACTAGCATACACTACGAGCAGTACTTC.

This clonotype has just a few counts. The chain has TRBV10-3 and TRBJ1-4; D is ambiguous. Germline CDR1 reads ENHRY; CDR2 reads SYGVKD. Deletions cut 0 bases from V and 8 bases from J, with 4 bases between. This CDR3 spans 12 amino acids. The CDR3 coding sequence is TGTGCCATCAGTGAGTCAGGGGAAAAACTGTTTTTT. This encodes CAISESGEKLFF.

There are many counts of this clonotype. Mismatch with germline at one junction end may stem from a read error. The chain employs TRBV2 and TRBJ1-5; the D gene is possibly TRBD1 (5 bases). Germline V gives CDR1 SNHLY, CDR2 FYNNEI. This CDR3 contains 12 residues. The CDR3 coding sequence is TGTGCCAGCAGCCCGCAGGGTCTTACAGCGGATTTT. It yields the protein CASSPQGLTADF.

The chain combines TRBV12-5 with TRBJ1-5; TRBD1 matches 7 bases. Trimming took 6 bases from V and 4 from J; bases not matched to a gene: 9. This CDR3 has 15 residues. Germline V CDR1 and CDR2: LGHNT, FRNRAP. The chain's CDR3 is CASGDTGVWNQPQHF. The CDR3 DNA is TGTGCTAGTGGCGACACAGGGGTATGGAATCAGCCCCAGCATTTT.